This T cell receptor (beta chain) was retrieved from a study of blood T cell repertoires in COVID-19. Study in general: The samples span acute and convalescent COVID-19 from the United States, Italy and Spain. In each case, the material was cDNA or gDNA derived from T cells, B-cell-depleted T cells, or PBMCs.

The CDR3 contains 14 residues. In germline, CDR1 is SGHAT, CDR2 FQNNGV. Deletions cut 3 bases from V and 7 bases from J, with 10 bases between. How the authors handled the data: Reference gene primer amplification gave nucleated cell count estimates. Clones were read by immunoSEQ multiplex PCR, and TCRdb kept only the in-frame ones, dropping some. The V and J calls and clone size are taken from that table; D and trimming were inferred from the DNA. This sample has approximately 210,000 clones, with 80% to 90% found just once. This sequence joins TRBV11-2 and TRBJ1-6; D possibly corresponds to TRBD1 (5 bases). Sequencing used peripheral blood. This clonotype was sampled from a woman in her 70s with active or convalescent COVID-19. The CDR3 DNA reads as TGTGCCAGCAGCTTTGAGACAGCGAATTCACCCCTCCACTTT. Protein: CASSFETANSPLHF.